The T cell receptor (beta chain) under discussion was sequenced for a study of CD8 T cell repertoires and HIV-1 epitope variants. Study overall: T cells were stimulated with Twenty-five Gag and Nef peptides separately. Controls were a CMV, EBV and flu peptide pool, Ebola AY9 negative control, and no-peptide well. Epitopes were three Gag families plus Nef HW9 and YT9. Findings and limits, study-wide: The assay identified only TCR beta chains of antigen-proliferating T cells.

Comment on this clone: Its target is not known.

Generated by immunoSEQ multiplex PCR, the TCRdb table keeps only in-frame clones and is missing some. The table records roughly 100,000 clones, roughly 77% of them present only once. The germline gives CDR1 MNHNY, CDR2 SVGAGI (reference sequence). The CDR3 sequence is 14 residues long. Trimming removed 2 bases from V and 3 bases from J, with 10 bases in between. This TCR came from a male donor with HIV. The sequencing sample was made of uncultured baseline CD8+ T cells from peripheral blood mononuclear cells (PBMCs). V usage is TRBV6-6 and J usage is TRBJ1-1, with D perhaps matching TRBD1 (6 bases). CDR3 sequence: CASSYEGDYTEAFF. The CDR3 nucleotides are TGTGCCAGCAGTTACGAGGGGGACTACACTGAAGCTTTCTTT.